The source of this T cell receptor (beta chain) is a study of shared clonotypes between healthy human individuals. TCRdb's copy holds only in-frame clones and misses some; the assay was immunoSEQ multiplex PCR. The repertoire holds about 510,000 clones, about 80% seen once, with under 15% in the top ten. This CDR3 region has 14 residues. The V gene lost 3 bases and the J gene lost 6 bases, with 15 bases spanning the gap. Germline CDR1 reads SGHRS; CDR2 reads YFSETQ. This TCR was recovered from a woman in her 40s in good health. Some clones in this sample may be carry-over from other donors' samples. The rearrangement links TRBV5-1 to TRBJ1-1; TRBD1 is a possible D gene (6 bases). The sequenced sample consisted of PBMCs. CDR3 sequence: CASSSIQGQPEAFF. CDR3 nucleotide sequence: TGCGCCAGCAGCTCGATTCAGGGACAACCTGAAGCTTTCTTT.